This T cell receptor beta chain is from a study of regulatory T cells in long-lasting Graves disease. Time point noted: newly diagnosed GD, antithyroid drugs for less than 3 months. RNA from PBMCs was the source of the TCR library. The CDR3 is made up of 13 amino acids. Trimming removed 7 bases from V and 4 bases from J; junction bases left unmatched: 6. This clonotype has ten or more counts. Building the TCR beta libraries relied on iRepertoire HTBI primers, and CDR3 regions underwent Arm-PCR. Using its own MiXCR run on the multiplex PCR reads, TCRdb lists one record per CDR3 protein. The sample lists roughly 500,000 distinct CDR3 sequences, approximately 15% occurring once. This sample also belongs to another study, concerning T cells in Graves' hyperthyroidism and ophthalmopathy. From that second work: Diagnosis relied on clinical symptoms, serum thyroxine and TRAb, thyroid ultrasound and orbital computed tomography.

The material sequenced was peripheral blood mononuclear cells (PBMCs), taken at new diagnosis, from a patient treated with antithyroid drugs. The rearrangement uses TRBV12-3 or TRBV12-4 and TRBJ1-1; TRBD1 agrees at 7 bases. The source is a man between 25 and 39 years old with Graves disease. The CDR3: CASIQQGSTEAFF. CDR3 sequence (DNA): TGTGCCAGCATCCAACAGGGGAGCACTGAAGCTTTCTTT.